This T cell receptor beta chain was sequenced for a study of naive and memory T cell subsets. Trimming at V came to 6 bases and at J to 4 bases, leaving 13 bases not matched to a gene. The CDR3 sequence is 15 residues long. Germline values: CDR1 DFQATT, CDR2 SNEGSKA (reference sequence). Worth noting for this clonotype: Its antigen is as yet unknown.

Alpha and beta libraries were amplified separately from the second PCR onward. Findings and caveats of the study: Each distinct alpha or beta sequence counts as one clonotype. Over 85% of naive TCR sequences appeared only once after error correction, unlike memory subsets.

The beta constant-region primer was an equimolar mix of two oligonucleotides covering TRBC1 and TRBC2. Ligated cDNA was amplified by four rounds of PCR with nested alpha and beta constant-region primers and SP2. An oligonucleotide with the SP2 primer and a 12-nucleotide UMI was ligated to the cDNA 3' end. MiXCR, applied by TCRdb to the UMI-ligation and nested PCR reads, yields one record per CDR3 protein. The sample consists of 95,000 to 150,000 distinct CDR3 sequences, 35% to 40% of them appearing once. The receptor comes from a human donor in good health. The genes are TRBV20-1 and TRBJ2-5; TRBD2 matches 8 bases. Sample: central memory CD4+ T cells from blood. CDR3 in amino acids: CSAPRRTSPPETQYF. The CDR3 coding sequence is TGCAGTGCCCCCCGCAGGACTAGCCCCCCAGAGACCCAGTACTTC.